The table lists the clone carrying this TCR beta chain with many counts. Its cognate antigen is unknown. This sample was included in a study of early T cells in non-severe SARS-CoV-2 infection. Study at large: Unpaired chains resulted from sequencing bulk RNA of unsorted whole blood.

This CDR3 is built from 16 residues. Germline loops: CDR1 MDHEN, CDR2 SYDVKM. The ends lost 5 bases at V and 4 bases at J; junction bases unmatched: 13. Points from the study as a whole: Clonotype matching in VDJdb favored anti-spike CD8 responses and did not capture private and CD4 specificities.

The TCR library protocol attached unique molecular identifiers to the individual cDNA molecules. TCRdb reanalysed the 5' RACE reads using MiXCR and keeps one entry per CDR3 protein. This sample carries 65,000 to 90,000 distinct CDR3 sequences, less than 15% of them seen once, and the ten largest clones take 3.5% to 5.5%. The sequence was collected from an adult who was a healthcare worker with PCR-confirmed SARS-CoV-2 infection or an uninfected control (not recorded which). The chain recombines TRBV28 with TRBJ2-5, with TRBD1 matching over 7 bases. Material: whole blood. In DNA form, the CDR3 reads TGTGCCAGCAGTCCCCAGGGGGTGGTTCTGGCAGAGACCCAGTACTTC. This translates into CASSPQGVVLAETQYF.